Listed below are T cell receptor beta chains from one sample, sequenced in a study of identical twins. In TCRdb, the 5' RACE reads were re-called with MiXCR into one record per CDR3 protein. The sample has roughly 710,000 distinct CDR3 sequences, over 5% seen once; the top ten hold 1.5% to 2%. The sample consisted of naive T cells sorted from blood. These receptors were obtained from a man younger than 35 in good health. CDR3s include the opening cysteine and the closing phenylalanine or tryptophan. The D gene is left open where the match is weak. Clone size is not always given. Where it is, it says once, few, many or a class for expanded clones.

CDR3 DNA	CDR3 protein	clone size	V gene	D gene	J gene
TGTGCCATCATGAGGTCTAGCGGGAGGGGGATCTCCTACAATGAGCAGTTCTTC	CAIMRSSGRGISYNEQFF	-	TRBV10-3	TRBD2	TRBJ2-1
TGTGCCAGCAGCTGGGACAGGGGAAGCACAGATACGCAGTATTTT	CASSWDRGSTDTQYF	many	TRBV11-2	TRBD1	TRBJ2-3
TGTGCCAGCAGCCCGGGGGCGCGGAGGGGGGAGCTGTTTTTT	CASSPGARRGELFF	few	TRBV12-3/TRBV12-4	-	TRBJ2-2
TGCAGTGCTAGAACCTCGGAGGGACAGGGCAATTCACCCCTCCACTTT	CSARTSEGQGNSPLHF	-	TRBV20-1	TRBD1	TRBJ1-6
TGTGCCAGCAGCCAAACTAGCGACCCAGGAAAACTGTTTTTT	CASSQTSDPGKLFF	few	TRBV11-2	-	TRBJ1-4
TGCGCCAGCAGCCTTGATTGGGTGGAGACCCAGTACTTC	CASSLDWVETQYF	few	TRBV5-1	-	TRBJ2-5
TGCAGCGCCCACCAGTCGGCAGATACGCAGTATTTT	CSAHQSADTQYF	many	TRBV29-1	-	TRBJ2-3
TGCGCCAGCAGCTTGGTTGGGACGCAGGCTAACTATGGCTACACCTTC	CASSLVGTQANYGYTF	many	TRBV5-1	-	TRBJ1-2
TGTGCCAGCAGCGTTTCTGGATTTAACAATGAGCAGTTCTTC	CASSVSGFNNEQFF	many	TRBV9	-	TRBJ2-1
TGTGCCAGCAGCTTAGCGGCGGGAGGGCTGCTTTTCCGCGAGCAGTACTTC	CASSLAAGGLLFREQYF	few	TRBV7-2	TRBD2	TRBJ2-7
TGTGCCAGCAGTTTAATGTCAGGGGGGCCGAACACCGGGGAGCTGTTTTTT	CASSLMSGGPNTGELFF	-	TRBV12-3/TRBV12-4	-	TRBJ2-2
TGCAGTGCTAAAGGACTAGCGGGGAGCACAGATACGCAGTATTTT	CSAKGLAGSTDTQYF	few	TRBV20-1	TRBD2	TRBJ2-3
TGCGCCAGCAGCTTGAACCCGACAGGGGCTCAAGATACGCAGTATTTT	CASSLNPTGAQDTQYF	-	TRBV5-1	TRBD1	TRBJ2-3
TGTGCCAGCCACTCCCGGCGAGAGTACATTCAGTACTTC	CASHSRREYIQYF	many	TRBV28	-	TRBJ2-4
TGCAGCGTTGAAGGGGGGAACTCCTATGGCTACACCTTC	CSVEGGNSYGYTF	few	TRBV29-1	-	TRBJ1-2
TGTGCCAGCAGTTACTCGGGACAGCGGATTTCACCCCTCCACTTT	CASSYSGQRISPLHF	few	TRBV6-5	TRBD1	TRBJ1-6
TGTGCCAGCAGTTTGCAGGGAACCGGATACAATGAGCAGTTCTTC	CASSLQGTGYNEQFF	many	TRBV12-3/TRBV12-4	-	TRBJ2-1
TGTGCCAGCAGCTTAAGGACAGGAACGTTCACCGGGGAGCTGTTTTTT	CASSLRTGTFTGELFF	-	TRBV11-2	TRBD1	TRBJ2-2
TGTGCCAGCAGCTTAGTTCCAGGACTAGCGGGCTCGGATACGCAGTATTTT	CASSLVPGLAGSDTQYF	many	TRBV7-8	TRBD2	TRBJ2-3
TGTGCCAGCATCAAGGGGCTGGGCACTGAAGCTTTCTTT	CASIKGLGTEAFF	few	TRBV6-1	-	TRBJ1-1
TGCGCCAGCAGCCAAGCGAGAACAGATACGCAGTATTTT	CASSQARTDTQYF	-	TRBV4-1	-	TRBJ2-3
TGTGCCAGCAGTCTCCACACCGGGACAGGGTCCGGGGAGCTGTTTTTT	CASSLHTGTGSGELFF	many	TRBV12-3/TRBV12-4	TRBD1	TRBJ2-2
TGTGCCAGCAGCTTAGCGCGGAATGAGCAGTTCTTC	CASSLARNEQFF	many	TRBV5-1	-	TRBJ2-1
TGCAGTGCTAGTTCTACGGGACAGGGCAATCAGCCCCAGCATTTT	CSASSTGQGNQPQHF	many	TRBV20-1	TRBD1	TRBJ1-5
TGTGCCAGCAGCCCCGGCGGGGCCTACAATGAGCAGTTCTTC	CASSPGGAYNEQFF	-	TRBV28	-	TRBJ2-1
TGCGCCAGCAGCCCCCTGGCCGGGACATTAGCCAAAAACATTCAGTACTTC	CASSPLAGTLAKNIQYF	-	TRBV5-1	-	TRBJ2-4
TGTGCCAGCCGCCTAGGACCCTACGAGCAGTACTTC	CASRLGPYEQYF	many	TRBV6-2/TRBV6-3	-	TRBJ2-7
TGCGCCAGCAGCTTGATCCAGGGGGCCGGCACCGGGGAGCTGTTTTTT	CASSLIQGAGTGELFF	many	TRBV5-1	TRBD1	TRBJ2-2
TGTGCCACCAGCAGAGAGTGGCCCAACAATGAGCAGTTCTTC	CATSREWPNNEQFF	few	TRBV15	-	TRBJ2-1
TGTGCTAGTGGTTCCGTCGGTCAGCCCCAGCATTTT	CASGSVGQPQHF	-	TRBV12-5	-	TRBJ1-5
TGCAGCGTCAGGGGGACCGGGGGCAGTAGCTCCTACGAGCAGTACTTC	CSVRGTGGSSSYEQYF	-	TRBV29-1	-	TRBJ2-7
TGTGCCAGCAGTGTCCGGGACCCCAGCTATCAGCCCCAGCATTTT	CASSVRDPSYQPQHF	few	TRBV6-1	-	TRBJ1-5
TGTGCCACCAGTGACACCTACAGGGACAACACCGGGGAGCTGTTTTTT	CATSDTYRDNTGELFF	many	TRBV24-1	-	TRBJ2-2